The 5 T cell receptor beta chains presented below share a single source sample, sequenced in a study of monozygotic twins with cystic fibrosis. Measured with immunoSEQ multiplex PCR; TCRdb has only the in-frame clones, and not every one. The table lists tens of thousands of clones, approximately 87% of them singletons. The material sequenced was blood. These receptor sequences come from a girl aged 2 to 10 with cystic fibrosis.

The chain links TRBV7-3 to TRBJ2-7, with D possibly being TRBD2 (6 bases). In germline, CDR1 is SGHTA, CDR2 FQGTGA. The CDR3 consists of 14 residues. The V and J ends lost 1 base and 6 bases respectively, with 13 bases between them. The CDR3 bases are TGTGCCAGCAGCTTAAAACCGGGGGTTGGCGAGCAGTACTTC. Translation gives CASSLKPGVGEQYF.

This clone was counted only a few times. The rearrangement joins TRBV4-2 to TRBJ2-7, with unresolved D. The germline gives CDR1 LGHNA, CDR2 YNFKEQ. This CDR3 has 12 amino acids. Trimming took off 3 bases at V and 6 bases at J, with 9 bases between the two ends. As DNA, the CDR3 is TGTGCCAGCAGCCAGGACCGCGTCGAGCAGTACTTC. Translating gives CASSQDRVEQYF.

This clone appeared a few times. The chain combines TRBV5-1 with TRBJ1-2; a possible D gene is TRBD1 (5 bases). The CDR3 has 15 residues. Trimming left V 0 bases short and J 1 base short, with 10 bases between. From germline, CDR1 is SGHRS and CDR2 YFSETQ. Written as DNA, the CDR3 is TGCGCCAGCAGCTTGGCCGGGACCGTTAACTATGGCTACACCTTC. It encodes CASSLAGTVNYGYTF.

The rearrangement joins TRBV7-9 to TRBJ2-5; a weak D match, TRBD2 (5 bases). Germline V gives CDR1 SEHNR, CDR2 FQNEAQ (reference sequence). Trimming took off 1 base at V and 3 bases at J, with 12 bases between the two ends. CDR3 length: 15 amino acids. CDR3 DNA sequence: TGTGCCAGCAGCTTAGGGCGGGCTGGGGAAGAGACCCAGTACTTC. Encoded protein: CASSLGRAGEETQYF.

This rearrangement joins TRBV7-9 to TRBJ2-7; TRBD1 agrees at 9 bases. This CDR3 has 12 residues. V shed 7 bases, J shed 5 bases, and the junction held 3 bases outside the gene matches. Germline V gene sequence: CDR1 SEHNR, CDR2 FQNEAQ (reference sequence). The CDR3 sequence: CASNRQGDEQYF. The CDR3 DNA reads as TGTGCCAGCAACCGACAGGGGGACGAGCAGTACTTC.